The present TCR beta chain was sequenced within a study of T cell responses to AZD1222 COVID-19 vaccine. Overall study findings and caveats: In all cases, repertoires were sampled only after the peak T cell response. Nearly half of unique spike-specific TCRs reportedly avoided B.1.351 and B.1.1.7 mutated regions. Dominant at 160-218 and 743-854, vaccine-associated CD4 TCRs also spanned spike.

V lost 6 bases and J lost 0, with 11 bases in between. The CDR3 runs 14 residues. Germline V gene lookup returns CDR1 MRHNA and CDR2 SNTAGT. A note on this clone: The antigen is unknown.

Assay: immunoSEQ multiplex PCR; the TCRdb copy retains only in-frame clones and omits some. The sample includes some 130,000 clones, 70% to 90% of them seen just once. The material sequenced was peripheral blood, taken 28 days after the second AZD1222 dose. The TCR was taken from an adult who received the AZD1222 COVID-19 vaccine. The chain links TRBV6-4 to TRBJ1-1; the D gene is possibly TRBD1 (5 bases). CDR3 amino acids: CASRPGRMNTEAFF. The DNA of the CDR3 is TGTGCCAGCAGACCGGGACGGATGAACACTGAAGCTTTCTTT.